What follows is one TCR beta chain and its context. The specificity of this receptor is unknown. The sample holds no much larger clone one base away, and base qualities are not on file. The library was produced with the immunoSEQ multiplex PCR assay. The study's own analysis went as follows. A statistical classification framework was built for diagnosing cytomegalovirus status from the catalog of TCR beta chain sequences. This immuneACCESS table, as held by TCRdb, lists in-frame sequences with V and J called but not all clones. Of the missing ones, under half trace to an unresolved V gene in checked studies; the others have no known cause. That table supplies the V and J calls and clone size; D and trimming were determined from the DNA. For this sample the table gives fewer than 200,000 clones, of which roughly 90% were detected only once. Over 9% of the sample is taken by the ten largest. Separate from the roughly 650-subject first cohort, the validation cohort of around 130 subjects was the group to which the donors belonged.

These data come from a study of cytomegalovirus exposure and HLA in healthy donors (dated by TCRdb to 2016 to 2017). With respect to the entire study: The roughly 670 repertoires of the first cohort and the 120 or so validation repertoires were produced on the same platform, according to a later analysis. The study aimed to test whether cataloging public T cell receptors could reveal signatures of past pathogen exposure. Besides the first cohort of 500 to 700 subjects, a separate validation cohort made up of 120 different subjects was used. The study combined high-throughput TCR immunosequencing, statistical association of individual TCRs with disease status, and machine learning to predict cytomegalovirus infection status. What the work shows at the level of the full study, not this receptor alone: Cytomegalovirus status was reported to be diagnosed by the classifier with high specificity and sensitivity in both the original and validation cohorts. A later analysis lacked HLA typing for the validation cohort, so it scored co-occurrence in that cohort across all 110 or so repertoires. The authors suggested that the approach could potentially be generalized to other disease states and immunological phenotypes. While some public TCRs were present in many individuals, most TCR sequences turned up only very rarely across donors. A few of the identified cytomegalovirus-associated TCR beta chains were confirmed in vitro to be specific for cytomegalovirus antigens. A total of roughly 160 TCR beta chains were listed by the study as associated with cytomegalovirus. Subsequent analysis determined that TCRs grouped into clusters in the first cohort also showed a tendency toward co-occurrence across the approximately 110 validation repertoires, and 90% to 95% of cluster scores exceeded 0.

The TCR originated in a woman aged 18-29 years in good health and CMV-seropositive. Sequencing was performed on PBMCs.

The DNA sequence is TGTGCCAGCAGTTCTACGGGACAGGTGACCGAGCAGTACTTC. Its amino acids are CASSSTGQVTEQYF. The sequence joins TRBV6-7 to TRBJ2-7; TRBD1 agrees with 8 junctional bases. TRBV6-7 qualifies as an ORF whose function is uncertain. The CDR3 holds 14 amino acids from the cysteine to the phenylalanine. Kept here is only the CDR3 DNA, which spans 42 bases and is read in frame from base 1. V has 4 bases trimmed and J has 6 bases trimmed; junction bases matching no gene number 8.